This is a list of T cell receptor beta chains from one sample in a study of blood T cells in healthy people across ages. One entry per CDR3 protein results from TCRdb running MiXCR on the 5' RACE reads. Among 600,000 to 850,000 distinct CDR3 sequences listed, around 46% were seen once. Sequenced input: blood. The receptors originated from a woman between 55 and 75 years old in good health. The CDR3 runs from the conserved cysteine through the conserved F or W. Fields, in order: J gene, clone size, D gene, V gene, CDR3 protein, CDR3 DNA. D genes are given only for firm matches. Only some rows state a clone size, as once, few, many or a class for expanded clones.

J gene: TRBJ2-4; clone size: .; D gene: TRBD1; V gene: TRBV28; CDR3 protein: CASSFRDRGWSARNIQYF; CDR3 DNA: TGTGCCAGCAGTTTCCGGGACAGGGGGTGGTCAGCCAGAAACATTCAGTACTTC
J gene: TRBJ1-1; clone size: few; D gene: TRBD1; V gene: TRBV12-3/TRBV12-4; CDR3 protein: CASSLRRDRGLGGAFF; CDR3 DNA: TGTGCCAGCAGTTTACGCCGGGACAGGGGGCTAGGGGGAGCTTTCTTT
J gene: TRBJ2-4; clone size: .; D gene: .; V gene: TRBV11-1; CDR3 protein: CASSLEFTKNIQYF; CDR3 DNA: TGTGCCAGCAGCTTAGAGTTCACCAAAAACATTCAGTACTTC
J gene: TRBJ2-3; clone size: .; D gene: .; V gene: TRBV13; CDR3 protein: CASSLGTVPDTQYF; CDR3 DNA: TGTGCCAGCAGCTTAGGCACTGTTCCAGATACGCAGTATTTT
J gene: TRBJ2-7; clone size: many; D gene: .; V gene: TRBV10-3; CDR3 protein: CAISEEGEQYF; CDR3 DNA: TGTGCCATCAGTGAAGAAGGCGAGCAGTACTTC
J gene: TRBJ1-4; clone size: few; D gene: .; V gene: TRBV7-2; CDR3 protein: CASSQGAVGGATNEKLFF; CDR3 DNA: TGTGCCAGCAGCCAAGGCGCCGTTGGAGGCGCAACTAATGAAAAACTGTTTTTT
J gene: TRBJ2-1; clone size: .; D gene: .; V gene: TRBV27; CDR3 protein: CASSLQGGPYNEQFF; CDR3 DNA: TGTGCCAGCAGCCTGCAGGGGGGCCCCTACAATGAGCAGTTCTTC
J gene: TRBJ2-1; clone size: few; D gene: TRBD2; V gene: TRBV28; CDR3 protein: CASSQPGLAHNEQFF; CDR3 DNA: TGTGCCAGCTCTCAACCGGGACTAGCTCACAATGAGCAGTTCTTC
J gene: TRBJ2-5; clone size: .; D gene: .; V gene: TRBV7-3; CDR3 protein: CASSLMGLPGGETQYF; CDR3 DNA: TGTGCCAGCAGCTTAATGGGGCTGCCTGGCGGAGAGACCCAGTACTTC
J gene: TRBJ2-2; clone size: .; D gene: .; V gene: TRBV2; CDR3 protein: CASQGGTWDTGELFF; CDR3 DNA: TGTGCCAGCCAGGGCGGGACTTGGGACACCGGGGAGCTGTTTTTT
J gene: TRBJ2-3; clone size: .; D gene: .; V gene: TRBV29-1; CDR3 protein: CSVGPGGGYTDTQYF; CDR3 DNA: TGCAGCGTGGGACCGGGGGGCGGCTACACAGATACGCAGTATTTT
J gene: TRBJ1-2; clone size: few; D gene: TRBD1; V gene: TRBV29-1; CDR3 protein: CSVAGQDYGYTF; CDR3 DNA: TGCAGCGTTGCGGGACAGGACTATGGCTACACCTTC
J gene: TRBJ1-3; clone size: .; D gene: .; V gene: TRBV20-1; CDR3 protein: CSAPKADSSGNTIYF; CDR3 DNA: TGCAGTGCTCCTAAAGCGGACAGCTCTGGAAACACCATATATTTT
J gene: TRBJ1-2; clone size: few; D gene: .; V gene: TRBV20-1; CDR3 protein: CSATLAREPYGYTF; CDR3 DNA: TGCAGTGCTACTCTGGCCAGGGAGCCCTATGGCTACACCTTC
J gene: TRBJ2-7; clone size: .; D gene: .; V gene: TRBV3-1; CDR3 protein: CASSDETRGEQYF; CDR3 DNA: TGTGCCAGCAGCGACGAAACCAGGGGCGAGCAGTACTTC
J gene: TRBJ2-1; clone size: .; D gene: .; V gene: TRBV11-1; CDR3 protein: CASSLGGSYNERFF; CDR3 DNA: TGTGCCAGCAGCTTAGGCGGCTCCTACAATGAGCGGTTCTTC
J gene: TRBJ2-1; clone size: .; D gene: .; V gene: TRBV20-1; CDR3 protein: CSAGTPQSSYNERFF; CDR3 DNA: TGCAGTGCCGGGACTCCTCAGAGCTCCTACAATGAGCGGTTCTTC
J gene: TRBJ2-3; clone size: many; D gene: .; V gene: TRBV29-1; CDR3 protein: CSVGTTSTDTQYF; CDR3 DNA: TGCAGCGTCGGGACAACAAGCACAGATACGCAGTATTTT
J gene: TRBJ2-3; clone size: .; D gene: .; V gene: TRBV7-2; CDR3 protein: CASSLVSGGQYF; CDR3 DNA: TGTGCCAGCAGCTTAGTGAGTGGTGGGCAGTATTTT
J gene: TRBJ1-6; clone size: .; D gene: .; V gene: TRBV7-9; CDR3 protein: CASSFQTDNSPLHF; CDR3 DNA: TGTGCCAGCAGTTTTCAGACAGATAATTCACCCCTCCACTTT
J gene: TRBJ2-3; clone size: few; D gene: .; V gene: TRBV11-3; CDR3 protein: CASSLGGLGSDTQYF; CDR3 DNA: TGTGCCAGCAGCTTAGGCGGGTTGGGATCAGATACGCAGTATTTT
J gene: TRBJ1-1; clone size: once; D gene: .; V gene: TRBV20-1; CDR3 protein: CSAEEMGRGGKTEAFF; CDR3 DNA: TGCAGTGCTGAGGAAATGGGGCGGGGTGGGAAAACTGAAGCTTTCTTT
J gene: TRBJ2-7; clone size: .; D gene: .; V gene: TRBV27; CDR3 protein: CASRRSYEQYF; CDR3 DNA: TGTGCCAGCCGCCGCTCCTACGAGCAGTACTTC
J gene: TRBJ2-7; clone size: once; D gene: .; V gene: TRBV9; CDR3 protein: CANSVEQDPYEQYF; CDR3 DNA: TGTGCCAACAGCGTAGAACAGGATCCCTACGAGCAGTACTTC
J gene: TRBJ1-1; clone size: .; D gene: .; V gene: TRBV2; CDR3 protein: CASSGSLNTEAFF; CDR3 DNA: TGTGCCAGCAGTGGATCGCTGAACACTGAAGCTTTCTTT
J gene: TRBJ2-5; clone size: .; D gene: .; V gene: TRBV27; CDR3 protein: CASSPRRHGGGETQYF; CDR3 DNA: TGTGCCAGCAGCCCTAGACGACATGGAGGAGGGGAGACCCAGTACTTC
J gene: TRBJ2-2; clone size: .; D gene: .; V gene: TRBV2; CDR3 protein: CASSEAGTGNTGELFF; CDR3 DNA: TGTGCCAGCAGTGAAGCTGGGACTGGGAACACCGGGGAGCTGTTTTTT
J gene: TRBJ1-5; clone size: few; D gene: .; V gene: TRBV3-1; CDR3 protein: CASSPGGVSNQPQHF; CDR3 DNA: TGTGCCAGCAGCCCAGGTGGGGTTAGCAATCAGCCCCAGCATTTT
J gene: TRBJ2-7; clone size: few; D gene: .; V gene: TRBV5-1; CDR3 protein: CASSFLEGATYEQYF; CDR3 DNA: TGCGCCAGCAGCTTTTTGGAGGGGGCCACCTACGAGCAGTACTTC
J gene: TRBJ2-3; clone size: .; D gene: .; V gene: TRBV20-1; CDR3 protein: CSARAFSTDTQYF; CDR3 DNA: TGCAGTGCTAGGGCCTTCAGCACAGATACGCAGTATTTT
J gene: TRBJ2-1; clone size: few; D gene: TRBD2; V gene: TRBV5-4; CDR3 protein: CASSLTSGGPLSREQFF; CDR3 DNA: TGTGCCAGCAGCCTCACTAGCGGGGGGCCGCTCTCGCGGGAGCAGTTCTTC
J gene: TRBJ2-5; clone size: many; D gene: .; V gene: TRBV20-1; CDR3 protein: CSARDGGQETQYF; CDR3 DNA: TGCAGTGCACGGGACGGAGGACAAGAGACCCAGTACTTC
J gene: TRBJ2-3; clone size: .; D gene: .; V gene: TRBV14; CDR3 protein: CASSQSVSITDTQYF; CDR3 DNA: TGTGCCAGCAGCCAGTCGGTCAGCATCACAGATACGCAGTATTTT
J gene: TRBJ1-1; clone size: .; D gene: TRBD1; V gene: TRBV5-1; CDR3 protein: CASSLEGGAVTEAFF; CDR3 DNA: TGCGCCAGCAGCTTGGAAGGGGGCGCCGTCACTGAAGCTTTCTTT
J gene: TRBJ2-5; clone size: many; D gene: TRBD2; V gene: TRBV6-6; CDR3 protein: CASSPTSNRETQYF; CDR3 DNA: TGTGCCAGCAGTCCGACTAGCAACAGAGAGACCCAGTACTTC
J gene: TRBJ2-3; clone size: .; D gene: TRBD1; V gene: TRBV7-9; CDR3 protein: CASSLGTAVPSTDTQYF; CDR3 DNA: TGTGCCAGCAGCCTAGGGACAGCTGTTCCTAGCACAGATACGCAGTATTTT
J gene: TRBJ2-1; clone size: few; D gene: .; V gene: TRBV14; CDR3 protein: CASSQLSEQFF; CDR3 DNA: TGTGCCAGCAGCCAATTGAGTGAGCAGTTCTTC
J gene: TRBJ2-1; clone size: few; D gene: TRBD2; V gene: TRBV6-5; CDR3 protein: CASSRRLASYNEQFF; CDR3 DNA: TGTGCCAGCAGTCGTCGACTAGCATCATACAATGAGCAGTTCTTC
J gene: TRBJ2-7; clone size: .; D gene: TRBD2; V gene: TRBV20-1; CDR3 protein: CSASKSGRGNYEQYF; CDR3 DNA: TGCAGTGCTAGCAAGAGCGGGAGGGGAAACTACGAGCAGTACTTC
J gene: TRBJ2-2; clone size: .; D gene: .; V gene: TRBV20-1; CDR3 protein: CSARVGDSGTGELFF; CDR3 DNA: TGCAGTGCTAGAGTTGGTGACTCTGGGACCGGGGAGCTGTTTTTT
J gene: TRBJ2-7; clone size: many; D gene: .; V gene: TRBV12-3/TRBV12-4; CDR3 protein: CASSVDAVYEQYF; CDR3 DNA: TGTGCCAGCAGTGTCGACGCAGTCTACGAGCAGTACTTC
J gene: TRBJ1-6; clone size: .; D gene: .; V gene: TRBV10-3; CDR3 protein: CAISEGSSYNSPLHF; CDR3 DNA: TGTGCCATCAGTGAAGGGAGCTCCTATAATTCACCCCTCCACTTT
J gene: TRBJ2-2; clone size: .; D gene: TRBD1; V gene: TRBV28; CDR3 protein: CASSLLGQGWTGELFF; CDR3 DNA: TGTGCCAGCAGTTTATTGGGACAGGGGTGGACCGGGGAGCTGTTTTTT